This section outlines one TCR beta chain sequence together with its context. Its antigen is unidentified. The data are from a study of blood T cells in healthy people across ages. Overall study results and limits: What prevented conclusive comparison of naive and antigen-experienced cells was that PBMCs were unsorted. TCR beta diversity per million T cells fell roughly linearly with age.

It was with a sample-barcoded 5' primer and a J-beta primer mix that a second PCR of about 6 to 12 cycles was run. Each cDNA molecule was tagged by a template-switch adaptor with 12 random nucleotides. TCRdb fed the 5' RACE reads into MiXCR, producing one record per CDR3 protein. The sample holds about 1,400,000 distinct CDR3 sequences, approximately 40% seen once. Donors gave roughly 9.1 milliliters of peripheral blood apiece. The material sequenced was blood. The TCR sequence derives from a woman between 18 and 30 years old in good health.

The DNA of the CDR3 is TGCGCCAGCAGTGAAGAGACTAGCGTCGATGAGCAGTTCTTC. As protein: CASSEETSVDEQFF. The chain carries TRBV5-1 and TRBJ2-1; 8 bases are a match to TRBD2. In germline, CDR1 is SGHRS, CDR2 YFSETQ. The CDR3 is made up of 14 amino acids. With V trimmed by 5 bases and J by 8 bases, 9 bases remained unmatched.